The 14 T cell receptor beta chains below all came from one sample that was sequenced in a study. From the reads, TCRdb called clonotypes with MiXCR, one entry per CDR3 protein. The sample holds around 5,300 distinct CDR3 sequences, more than 8% seen once. Material: CD4+ T cells from synovial fluid. All receptors derive from a human donor with rheumatoid arthritis.

This clonotype has ten or more counts. V usage is TRBV7-3 and J usage is TRBJ1-6, with 7 positions matching TRBD1. The CDR3 spans 14 residues. Germline CDR1 SGHTA, CDR2 FQGTGA. V lost 5 bases and J lost 5; bases outside the gene matches: 3. The CDR3 spells CASSTGTDNSPLHF. In DNA, the CDR3 is TGTGCCAGCAGCACCGGGACAGATAATTCACCCCTCCACTTT.

Points on this clonotype: This could be a read error, since a much larger clone is one nucleotide away. The chain employs TRBV5-1 and TRBJ2-7; maybe TRBD2 (5 bases). CDR3 length: 13 residues. The germline V gene encodes CDR1 SGHRS and CDR2 YFSETQ. The CDR3 spells CTSSLVLGPEQYF. The CDR3 DNA sequence: TGCACCAGCAGCTTGGTACTAGGGCCCGAGCAGTACTTC. Drawing the rest from reference TRBV5-1 and TRBJ2-7, the complete variable domain is KAGVTQTPRYLIKTRGQQVTLSCSPISGHRSVSWYQQTPGQGLQFLFEYFSETQRNKGNFPGRFSGRQFSNSRSEMNVSTLELGDSALYLCTSSLVLGPEQYFGPGTRLTVT.

By frequency in the sample, this clonotype is large. The rearrangement uses TRBV6-1 and TRBJ1-6; D perhaps matches TRBD1 (6 bases). CDR1 and CDR2 from the germline V gene are MNHNS and SASEGT. V shed 7 bases and J shed 17 bases, with 15 bases lying between them. CDR3 size: 11 residues. The CDR3 DNA reads TGTGCCAGCAACGATGGGGGGCGCTTCCACTTT. Translation gives CASNDGGRFHF.

Within the sample, this clonotype is medium-sized. The genes are TRBV5-1 and TRBJ2-5, with unresolved D. Germline assignment: CDR1 SGHRS and CDR2 YFSETQ. V shed 0 bases and J shed 2 bases, with 11 bases lying between them. The CDR3 runs to 15 residues. The DNA of the CDR3 is TGCGCCAGCAGCTTGGGGGCAGCTCAGCAAGAGACCCAGTACTTC. It translates to CASSLGAAQQETQYF.

In regard to this clonotype: A much more abundant neighbour one base away suggests this may be a read error. The chain is built from TRBV5-1 and TRBJ2-2; D gene uncertain. There are 15 residues in the CDR3. Trimming stripped 3 bases from V and 1 base from J, with 10 bases between. Germline V CDR1 and CDR2: SGHRS, YFSETQ. CDR3 DNA: TGCGCCAGCAGCTCGGCTAGTGGGAACACCGGGGAGCTGTTTTTT. This encodes CASSSASGNTGELFF.

This clonotype is judged medium-sized. The J gene is TRBJ2-3, the V gene TRBV5-1; the match to TRBD2 covers 8 bases. Per germline, CDR1 SGHRS and CDR2 YFSETQ. The CDR3 is 14 amino acids. Trimming removed 9 bases from V and 6 bases from J; junction bases left unmatched: 12. The CDR3 reads CATNPGLVSDTQYF. As DNA, the CDR3 is TGCGCCACTAATCCGGGACTAGTATCCGATACGCAGTATTTT. Drawing the rest from reference TRBV5-1 and TRBJ2-3, the complete variable domain is KAGVTQTPRYLIKTRGQQVTLSCSPISGHRSVSWYQQTPGQGLQFLFEYFSETQRNKGNFPGRFSGRQFSNSRSEMNVSTLELGDSALYLCATNPGLVSDTQYFGPGTRLTVL.

The chain links TRBV19 to TRBJ1-1; D is perhaps TRBD1 (6 bases). CDR1 is LNHDA and CDR2 is SQIVND in the germline V gene (reference sequence). The CDR3 runs 13 residues. V shed 2 bases and J shed 8 bases, with 12 bases lying between them. The CDR3: CASSITSGGEAFF. The CDR3 DNA reads TGTGCCAGTAGTATAACATCGGGGGGCGAAGCTTTCTTT.

With regard to this clonotype: This likely stems from a read error, as it lies one base from a far larger clone. The CDR3 is CASSPTGTLETQFF. In DNA form, the CDR3 reads TGTGCCAGCAGCCCAACCGGGACGTTAGAGACCCAGTTCTTC. The chain joins TRBV11-2 to TRBJ2-1; D could derive from TRBD1 or TRBD2 (5 bases each). Germline V CDR1 and CDR2: SGHAT, FQNNGV. Trimming left V 5 bases short and J 13 bases short, with 21 bases between. This CDR3 comprises 14 residues.

The chain recombines TRBV3-1 with TRBJ2-2, with TRBD1 matching over 7 bases. V lost 6 bases and J lost 6; bases outside the gene matches: 7. The germline V gene encodes CDR1 LGHDT and CDR2 YNNKEL (reference sequence). The CDR3 covers 14 residues. This CDR3 reads CASSLTGTPGELFF. DNA for the CDR3: TGTGCCAGCAGTCTGACAGGGACCCCCGGGGAGCTGTTTTTT.

The J gene is TRBJ1-6, the V gene TRBV7-8; no firm D call. CDR3 length: 15 residues. The ends were cut back, 3 bases at V and 7 bases at J, with 13 bases in the middle. The germline gives CDR1 SGHVS, CDR2 FQNEAQ. The CDR3 DNA follows: TGTGCCAGCAGCTTCAGGCGGGTGGGGAATTCACCCCTCCACTTT. This gives the protein CASSFRRVGNSPLHF.

In this sample, this clonotype turned up many times. The chain links TRBV5-1 to TRBJ2-7, with 7 bases that match TRBD1. The CDR3 is made up of 14 amino acids. Germline V gene data show CDR1 as SGHRS and CDR2 as YFSETQ. V lost 0 bases, J lost 4 bases, and 4 bases stayed unmatched. CDR3 coding DNA: TGCGCCAGCAGCTTGGGAGGGGGCATTTACGAGCAGTACTTC. Encoded protein: CASSLGGGIYEQYF. Full variable domain (outside the CDR3, taken from reference TRBV5-1 and TRBJ2-7): KAGVTQTPRYLIKTRGQQVTLSCSPISGHRSVSWYQQTPGQGLQFLFEYFSETQRNKGNFPGRFSGRQFSNSRSEMNVSTLELGDSALYLCASSLGGGIYEQYFGPGTRLTVT.

This clonotype was seen at least ten times. The chain is built from TRBV5-6 and TRBJ2-7; TRBD2 matches at 9 bases. Germline V gives CDR1 SGHDT, CDR2 YYEEEE. With V trimmed by 2 bases and J by 1 base, 13 bases remained unmatched. CDR3 length equals 18 residues. CDR3 in amino acids: CASSLPSLAGSGSYEQYF. CDR3 DNA sequence: TGTGCCAGCAGCTTACCTTCGCTAGCGGGATCTGGTTCCTACGAGCAGTACTTC.

By its share, this clonotype is medium-sized. V usage is TRBV7-2 and J usage is TRBJ2-1; D ambiguous. Looked up from germline, CDR1 is SGHTA and CDR2 is FQGNSA. This CDR3 comprises 13 residues. Trimming took off 1 base at V and 6 bases at J, with 7 bases between the two ends. CDR3 region: CASSLGPVNEQFF. CDR3 in DNA: TGTGCCAGCAGCTTAGGCCCGGTCAATGAGCAGTTCTTC.

There are a few counts of this clonotype. The rearrangement links TRBV6-5 to TRBJ2-4; perhaps D is TRBD1 or TRBD2 (5 bases each). Germline assignment: CDR1 MNHEY and CDR2 SVGAGI. Trimming shortened V by 2 bases and J by 0 bases, and 20 bases separated the two germline ends. CDR3 length: 19 amino acids. CDR3 sequence (DNA): TGTGCCAGCAGTTACCCTCGCCAGTCCCGGGGCCTAGCCAAAAACATTCAGTACTTC. Amino acids: CASSYPRQSRGLAKNIQYF.